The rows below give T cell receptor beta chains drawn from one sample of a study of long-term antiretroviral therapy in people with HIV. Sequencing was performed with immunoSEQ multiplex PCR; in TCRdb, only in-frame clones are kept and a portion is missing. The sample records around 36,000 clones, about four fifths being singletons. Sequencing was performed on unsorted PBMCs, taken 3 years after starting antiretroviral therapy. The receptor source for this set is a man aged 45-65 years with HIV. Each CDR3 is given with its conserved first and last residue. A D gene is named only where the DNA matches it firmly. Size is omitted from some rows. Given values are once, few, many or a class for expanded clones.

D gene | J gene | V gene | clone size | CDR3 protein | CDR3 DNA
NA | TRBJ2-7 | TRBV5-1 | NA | CASSEPTGQQYF | TGCGCCAGCAGCGAACCCACAGGGCAGCAGTACTTC
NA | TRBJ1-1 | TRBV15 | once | CATSSIGHTEAFF | TGTGCCACCAGCAGTATAGGGCACACTGAAGCTTTCTTT
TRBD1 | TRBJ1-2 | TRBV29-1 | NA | CSVEGGQVRYDGYTF | TGCAGCGTTGAAGGGGGACAGGTCCGTTACGATGGCTACACCTTC
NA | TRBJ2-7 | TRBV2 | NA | CASRAGTESYEQYF | TGTGCCAGCAGGGCCGGGACGGAGTCCTACGAGCAGTACTTC
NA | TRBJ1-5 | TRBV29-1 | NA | CSVGNGDNQPQHF | TGCAGCGTTGGGAACGGCGACAATCAGCCCCAGCATTTT
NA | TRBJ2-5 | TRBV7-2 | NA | CASSFLGAGETQYF | TGTGCCAGCAGCTTCCTGGGGGCTGGGGAGACCCAGTACTTC
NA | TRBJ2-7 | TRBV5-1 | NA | CASSSRTTNSYEQYF | TGCGCCAGCAGCTCCAGGACTACCAACTCCTACGAGCAGTACTTC
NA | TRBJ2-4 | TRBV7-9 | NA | CASSLGPNLAKNIQYF | TGTGCCAGCAGCTTAGGTCCAAATCTAGCCAAAAACATTCAGTACTTC
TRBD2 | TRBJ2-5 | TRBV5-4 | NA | CASSATSGAIQETQYF | TGTGCCAGCAGCGCCACTAGCGGGGCTATCCAAGAGACCCAGTACTTC
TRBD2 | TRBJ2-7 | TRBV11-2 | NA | CASSLGTSGSRNEQYF | TGTGCCAGCAGCCTCGGTACTAGCGGGAGCCGAAACGAGCAGTACTTC
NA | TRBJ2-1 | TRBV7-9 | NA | CASSLEGLLDEQFF | TGTGCCAGCAGCTTAGAGGGCCTTTTGGATGAGCAGTTCTTC
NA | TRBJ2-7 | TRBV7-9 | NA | CASSLPSSGEQYF | TGTGCCAGCAGCCTACCCAGCTCCGGCGAGCAGTACTTC
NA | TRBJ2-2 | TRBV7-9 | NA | CASSTYRTGELFF | TGTGCCAGCAGCACCTATAGGACCGGGGAGCTGTTTTTT
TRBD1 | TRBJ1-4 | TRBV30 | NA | CAWSRPGTGDEKLFF | TGTGCCTGGAGTCGCCCGGGGACAGGGGATGAAAAACTGTTTTTT
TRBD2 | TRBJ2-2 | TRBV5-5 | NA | CASSFGTSGANTGELFF | TGTGCCAGCAGCTTCGGGACTAGCGGGGCGAACACCGGGGAGCTGTTTTTT
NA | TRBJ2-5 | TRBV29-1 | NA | CSVWTLMGQETQYF | TGCAGCGTTTGGACCCTGATGGGCCAAGAGACCCAGTACTTC
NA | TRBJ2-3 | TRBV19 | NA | CASSSRWRNPADTQYF | TGTGCCAGTAGTAGTCGGTGGCGGAATCCCGCAGATACGCAGTATTTT
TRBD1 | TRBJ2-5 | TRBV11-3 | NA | CASSLERGPQETQYF | TGTGCCAGCAGCTTAGAAAGGGGGCCCCAAGAGACCCAGTACTTC
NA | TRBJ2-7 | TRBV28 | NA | CASSTGTTRYEQYF | TGTGCCAGCAGTACCGGGACAACTCGCTACGAGCAGTACTTC
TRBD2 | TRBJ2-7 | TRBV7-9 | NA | CASSQNSGRTSYEQYF | TGTGCCAGCAGCCAAAATAGCGGGAGGACCTCCTACGAGCAGTACTTC
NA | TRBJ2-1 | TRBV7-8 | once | CASSFQWGSYNEQFF | TGTGCCAGCAGCTTCCAGTGGGGCTCCTACAATGAGCAGTTCTTC
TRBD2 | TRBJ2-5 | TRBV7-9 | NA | CASSRRTSAQETQYF | TGTGCCAGCAGTAGACGGACTAGCGCCCAAGAGACCCAGTACTTC
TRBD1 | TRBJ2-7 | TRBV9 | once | CASSEPGQGAGEQYF | TGTGCCAGCAGCGAGCCGGGACAGGGGGCGGGGGAGCAGTACTTC
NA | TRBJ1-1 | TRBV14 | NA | CASSQVWGRTEAFF | TGTGCCAGCAGCCAAGTCTGGGGGAGGACTGAAGCTTTCTTT
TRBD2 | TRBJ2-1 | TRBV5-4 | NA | CASSSGAGGLRNEQFF | TGTGCCAGCAGCTCGGGGGCGGGAGGGCTTAGGAATGAGCAGTTCTTC
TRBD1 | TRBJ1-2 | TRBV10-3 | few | CAISAAGGADYGYTF | TGTGCCATCAGTGCTGCAGGGGGCGCCGACTATGGCTACACCTTC
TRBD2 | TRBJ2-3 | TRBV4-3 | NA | CASSQDWETSQYF | TGCGCCAGCAGCCAAGATTGGGAGACTAGCCAGTATTTT
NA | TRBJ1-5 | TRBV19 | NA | CASSIPMGHRPQHF | TGTGCCAGCTCGATACCGATGGGCCATCGTCCCCAGCATTTT
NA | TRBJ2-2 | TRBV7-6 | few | CASSTTSPKNTGELFF | TGTGCCAGCAGCACCACTAGCCCGAAGAACACCGGGGAGCTGTTTTTT
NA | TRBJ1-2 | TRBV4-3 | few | CASSLYADPREGYTF | TGCGCCAGCAGCCTATACGCGGACCCCAGAGAGGGCTACACCTTC
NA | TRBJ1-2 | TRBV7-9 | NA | CASSLSQGVDYTF | TGTGCCAGCAGCTTATCCCAGGGAGTAGACTACACCTTC
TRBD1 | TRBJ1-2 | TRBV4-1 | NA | CASSLTGTAYGYTF | TGCGCCAGCAGCCTGACAGGGACAGCGTATGGCTACACCTTC
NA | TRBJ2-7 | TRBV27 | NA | CASSSGTLEYF | TGTGCCAGCAGTTCCGGGACACTGGAGTACTTC
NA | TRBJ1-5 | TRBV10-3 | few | CAISKGTFNQPQHF | TGTGCCATCAGTAAAGGGACATTCAATCAGCCCCAGCATTTT
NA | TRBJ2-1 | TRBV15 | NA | CATSRGGTGRYNEQFF | TGTGCCACCAGCAGAGGTGGAACAGGGAGGTACAATGAGCAGTTCTTC
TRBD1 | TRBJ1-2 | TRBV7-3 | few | CASSRGQGRSGYTF | TGTGCCAGCAGCCGTGGACAGGGGCGGAGTGGCTACACCTTC
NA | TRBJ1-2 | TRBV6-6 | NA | CASSYSRAAHGYTF | TGTGCCAGCAGTTACTCCCGGGCCGCCCATGGCTACACCTTC
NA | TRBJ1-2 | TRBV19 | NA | CASSIPLELGDYGYTF | TGTGCCAGTAGTATACCCCTGGAATTGGGGGACTATGGCTACACCTTC
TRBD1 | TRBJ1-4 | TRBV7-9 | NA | CASSPWTGSNEKLFF | TGTGCCAGCAGCCCTTGGACAGGCAGTAATGAAAAACTGTTTTTT
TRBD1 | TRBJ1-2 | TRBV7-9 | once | CASSLEKGQDNYGYTF | TGTGCCAGCAGCTTAGAGAAGGGACAGGATAACTATGGCTACACCTTC
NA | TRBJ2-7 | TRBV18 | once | CASSPDSSEDEQYF | TGTGCCAGCTCACCAGACTCCTCCGAGGACGAGCAGTACTTC
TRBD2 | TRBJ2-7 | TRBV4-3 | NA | CASSQEASGVLNTYEQYF | TGCGCCAGCAGCCAAGAAGCTAGCGGGGTACTCAACACCTACGAGCAGTACTTC
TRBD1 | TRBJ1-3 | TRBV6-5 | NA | CASGGQVGNTIYF | TGTGCCAGCGGTGGACAGGTTGGAAACACCATATATTTT
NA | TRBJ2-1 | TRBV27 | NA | CASSLALHNEQFF | TGTGCCAGCAGTTTGGCCTTACACAATGAGCAGTTCTTC
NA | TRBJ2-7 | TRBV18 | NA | CASSPPVESYEQYF | TGTGCCAGCTCACCACCGGTGGAGTCCTACGAGCAGTACTTC
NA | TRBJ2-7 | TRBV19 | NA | CASGHVGEQYF | TGTGCCAGTGGCCACGTGGGCGAGCAGTACTTC
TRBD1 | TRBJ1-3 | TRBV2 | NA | CASSPGQGITVAGNTIYF | TGTGCCAGCAGCCCGGGACAGGGGATAACAGTGGCGGGAAACACCATATATTTT
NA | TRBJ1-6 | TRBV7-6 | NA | CASSPLNSPLHF | TGTGCCAGCAGCCCGTTAAATTCACCCCTCCACTTT
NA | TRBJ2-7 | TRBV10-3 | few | CAISVDGGVYEQYF | TGTGCCATCAGTGTAGACGGCGGGGTCTACGAGCAGTACTTC
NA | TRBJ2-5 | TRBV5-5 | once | CASSPTQLETQYF | TGTGCCAGCAGCCCGACACAGTTAGAGACCCAGTACTTC
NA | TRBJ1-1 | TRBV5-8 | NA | CASSLSPGLGAFF | TGTGCCAGCAGCTTGTCCCCGGGATTGGGAGCTTTCTTT
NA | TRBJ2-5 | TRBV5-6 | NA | CASSLGQTQYF | TGTGCCAGCAGCCTGGGACAGACCCAGTACTTC
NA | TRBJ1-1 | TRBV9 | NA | CASSEEGENTEAFF | TGTGCCAGCAGCGAAGAGGGGGAGAACACTGAAGCTTTCTTT